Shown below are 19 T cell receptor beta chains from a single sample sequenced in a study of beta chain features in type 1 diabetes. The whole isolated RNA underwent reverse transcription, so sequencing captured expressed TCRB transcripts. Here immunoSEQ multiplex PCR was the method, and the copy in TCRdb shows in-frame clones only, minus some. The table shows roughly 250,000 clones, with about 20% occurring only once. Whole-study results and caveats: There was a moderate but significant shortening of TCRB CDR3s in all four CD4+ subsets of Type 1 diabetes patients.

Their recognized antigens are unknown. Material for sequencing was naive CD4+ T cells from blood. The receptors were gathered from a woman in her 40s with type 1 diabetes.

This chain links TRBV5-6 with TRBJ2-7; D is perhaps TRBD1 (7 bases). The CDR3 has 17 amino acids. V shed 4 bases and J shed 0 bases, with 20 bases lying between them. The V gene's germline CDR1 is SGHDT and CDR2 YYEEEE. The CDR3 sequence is CASSLRRDSLFSYEQYF. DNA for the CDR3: TGTGCCAGCAGCCTACGGCGGGACAGCCTCTTCTCCTACGAGCAGTACTTC.

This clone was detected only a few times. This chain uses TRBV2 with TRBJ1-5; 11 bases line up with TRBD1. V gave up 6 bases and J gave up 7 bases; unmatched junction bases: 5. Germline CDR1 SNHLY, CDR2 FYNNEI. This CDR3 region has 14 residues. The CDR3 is CASRGTGGRQPQHF. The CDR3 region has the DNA TGTGCCAGCAGAGGGACAGGGGGGCGGCAGCCCCAGCATTTT.

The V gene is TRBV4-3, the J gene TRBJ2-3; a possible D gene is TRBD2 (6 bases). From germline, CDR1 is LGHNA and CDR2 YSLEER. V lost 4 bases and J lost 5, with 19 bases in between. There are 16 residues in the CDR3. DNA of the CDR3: TGCGCCAGCAGCCCTAAGAGGGCTAGCGCGGTAGATACGCAGTATTTT. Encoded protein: CASSPKRASAVDTQYF.

The CDR3 is CASSIAGDFTGELFF. The CDR3 DNA follows: TGTGCCAGCAGCATAGCGGGAGATTTTACCGGGGAGCTGTTTTTT. The V and J genes are TRBV4-2 and TRBJ2-2, with 9 bases matching TRBD2. This CDR3 is 15 amino acids long. With 5 bases clipped from V and 5 bases from J, the junction kept 6 bases outside the gene matches. Germline CDR1 is LGHNA and CDR2 is YNFKEQ.

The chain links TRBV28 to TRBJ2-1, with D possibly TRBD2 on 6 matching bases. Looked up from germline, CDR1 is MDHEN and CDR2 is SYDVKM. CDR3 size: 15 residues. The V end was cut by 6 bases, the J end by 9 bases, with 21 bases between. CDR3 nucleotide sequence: TGTGCCAGCAGCTCCCGGGGGAGTCAAGGTGGTGAGCAGTTCTTC. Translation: CASSSRGSQGGEQFF.

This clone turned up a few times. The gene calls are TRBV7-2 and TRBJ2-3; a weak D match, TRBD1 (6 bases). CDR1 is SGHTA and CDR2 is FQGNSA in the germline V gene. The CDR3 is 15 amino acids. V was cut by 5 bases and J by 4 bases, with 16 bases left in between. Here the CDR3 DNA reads TGTGCCAGCAGCCGCCAGGGGCTAGTTCCAGATACGCAGTATTTT. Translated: CASSRQGLVPDTQYF. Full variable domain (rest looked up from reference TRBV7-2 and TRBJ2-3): GAGVSQSPSNKVTEKGKDVELRCDPISGHTALYWYRQSLGQGLEFLIYFQGNSAPDKSGLPSDRFSAERTGGSVSTLTIQRTQQEDSAVYLCASSRQGLVPDTQYFGPGTRLTVL.

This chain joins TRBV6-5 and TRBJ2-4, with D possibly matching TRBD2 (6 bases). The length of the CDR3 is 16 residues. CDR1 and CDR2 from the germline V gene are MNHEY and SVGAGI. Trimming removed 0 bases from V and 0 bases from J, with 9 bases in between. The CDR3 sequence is CASSYSGGIAKNIQYF. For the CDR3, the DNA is TGTGCCAGCAGTTACTCGGGCGGGATAGCCAAAAACATTCAGTACTTC.

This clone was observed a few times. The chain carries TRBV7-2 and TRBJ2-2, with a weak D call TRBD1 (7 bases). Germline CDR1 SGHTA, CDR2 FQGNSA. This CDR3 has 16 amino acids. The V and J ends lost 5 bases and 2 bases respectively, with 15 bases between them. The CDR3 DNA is TGTGCCAGCAGCGCCGAGGGGGCGGGAAACACCGGGGAGCTGTTTTTT. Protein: CASSAEGAGNTGELFF.

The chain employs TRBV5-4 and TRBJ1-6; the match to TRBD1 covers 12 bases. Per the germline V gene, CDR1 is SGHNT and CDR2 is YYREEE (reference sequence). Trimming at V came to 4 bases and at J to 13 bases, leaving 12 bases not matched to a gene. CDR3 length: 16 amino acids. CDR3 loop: CASSPEGQGAYGPLHF. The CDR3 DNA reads TGTGCCAGCAGCCCGGAGGGACAGGGGGCTTACGGCCCCCTCCACTTT.

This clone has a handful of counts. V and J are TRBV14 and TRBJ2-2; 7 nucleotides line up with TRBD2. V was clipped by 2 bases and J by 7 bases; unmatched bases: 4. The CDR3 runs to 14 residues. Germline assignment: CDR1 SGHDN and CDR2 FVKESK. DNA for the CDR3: TGTGCCAGCAGCCAACAACCGGGGGGCGGGGAGCTGTTTTTT. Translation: CASSQQPGGGELFF.

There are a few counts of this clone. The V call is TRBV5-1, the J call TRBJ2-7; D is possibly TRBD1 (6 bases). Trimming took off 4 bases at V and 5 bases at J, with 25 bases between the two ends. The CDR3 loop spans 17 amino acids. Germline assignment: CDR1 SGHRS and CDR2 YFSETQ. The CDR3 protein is CASSLARPGHQSHEQYF. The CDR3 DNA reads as TGCGCCAGCAGCCTCGCTAGACCGGGACATCAGTCCCACGAGCAGTACTTC.

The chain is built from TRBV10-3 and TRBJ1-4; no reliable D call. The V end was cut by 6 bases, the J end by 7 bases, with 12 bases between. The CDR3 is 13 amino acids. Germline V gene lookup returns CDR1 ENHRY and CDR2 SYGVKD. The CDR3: CAIRAGGAEKLFF. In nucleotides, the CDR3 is TGTGCCATCAGAGCGGGTGGAGCTGAAAAACTGTTTTTT.

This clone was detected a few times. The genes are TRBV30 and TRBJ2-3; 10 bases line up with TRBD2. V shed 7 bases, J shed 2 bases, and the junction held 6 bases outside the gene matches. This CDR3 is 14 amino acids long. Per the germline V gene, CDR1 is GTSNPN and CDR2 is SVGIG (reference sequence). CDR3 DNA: TGTGCCTTGACTAGCGGGCAACTCACAGATACGCAGTATTTT. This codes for CALTSGQLTDTQYF.

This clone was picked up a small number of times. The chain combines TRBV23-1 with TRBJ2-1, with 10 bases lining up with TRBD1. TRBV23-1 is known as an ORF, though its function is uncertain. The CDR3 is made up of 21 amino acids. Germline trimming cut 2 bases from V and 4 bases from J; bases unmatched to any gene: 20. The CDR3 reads CASSQPIPPPGQGILYNEQFF. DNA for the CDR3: TGCGCCAGCAGTCAACCGATCCCACCTCCGGGACAGGGGATTTTATACAATGAGCAGTTCTTC.

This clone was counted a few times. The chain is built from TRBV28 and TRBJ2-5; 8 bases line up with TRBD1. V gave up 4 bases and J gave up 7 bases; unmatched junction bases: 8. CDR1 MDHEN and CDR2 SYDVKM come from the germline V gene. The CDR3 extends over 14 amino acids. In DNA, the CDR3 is TGTGCCAGCAGTTCCCCTGACAGGGGTCGGACCCAGTACTTC. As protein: CASSSPDRGRTQYF.

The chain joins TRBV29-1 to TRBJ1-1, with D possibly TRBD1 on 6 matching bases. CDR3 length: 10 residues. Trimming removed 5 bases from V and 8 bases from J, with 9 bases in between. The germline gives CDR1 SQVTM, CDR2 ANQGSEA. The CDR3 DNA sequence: TGCAGCGTTAACAGGGTGGAAGCTTTCTTT. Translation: CSVNRVEAFF.

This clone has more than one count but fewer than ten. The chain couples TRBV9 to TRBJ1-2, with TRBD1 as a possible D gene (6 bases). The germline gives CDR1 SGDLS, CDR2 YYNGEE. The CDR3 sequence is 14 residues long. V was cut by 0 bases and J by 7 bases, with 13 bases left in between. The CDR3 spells CASSVGQAELGYTF. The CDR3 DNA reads TGTGCCAGCAGCGTAGGACAGGCGGAACTTGGCTACACCTTC.

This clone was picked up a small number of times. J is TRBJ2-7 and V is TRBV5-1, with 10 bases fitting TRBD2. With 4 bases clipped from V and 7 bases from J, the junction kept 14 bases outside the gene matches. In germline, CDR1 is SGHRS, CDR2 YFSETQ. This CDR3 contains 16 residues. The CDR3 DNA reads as TGCGCCAGCAGCCCACGAGAAGCGGGAGGGTCTTGGGAGCAGTACTTC. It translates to CASSPREAGGSWEQYF.

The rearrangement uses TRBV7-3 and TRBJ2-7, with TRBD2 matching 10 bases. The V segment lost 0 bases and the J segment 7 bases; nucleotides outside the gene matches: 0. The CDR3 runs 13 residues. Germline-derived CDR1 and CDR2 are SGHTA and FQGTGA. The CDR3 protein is CASSLTAGGEQYF. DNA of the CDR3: TGTGCCAGCAGCTTAACAGCGGGGGGGGAGCAGTACTTC.